What follows are 3 T cell receptor beta chains derived from one specimen sequenced in a study of tumor and adjacent non-tumor tissue in lung cancer. TCRbeta libraries were built with three rounds of nested PCR, modified from ARM-PCR. TCRdb called the multiplex PCR reads again in MiXCR, with one record for every CDR3 protein. The table records around 71,000 distinct CDR3 sequences, around 70% of them present only once. This sample's RNA came from whole unsorted tissue. The sequencing sample was made of lung tumor tissue. The receptors come from a woman aged 40 to 50 with non-small cell lung cancer.

In regard to this clonotype: Relative to the germline gene, one junction end is altered; a read error may explain this. This rearrangement joins TRBV29-1 to TRBJ2-3, with D tentatively TRBD2 (6 bases). CDR1 is SQVTM and CDR2 is ANQGSEA in the germline V gene. The CDR3 length is 15 residues. For the CDR3, the DNA is TGCAGCGTTGAATTATGGGCGGGATGCAGAGATACGCGGTATTTT. Translating gives CSVELWAGCRDTRYF.

V usage is TRBV7-9 and J usage is TRBJ2-2; D unresolved. With 7 bases removed from V and 0 bases from J, the gap between germline ends came to 9 bases. The CDR3 sequence is 14 residues long. Germline loops: CDR1 SEHNR, CDR2 FQNEAQ (reference sequence). This CDR3 reads CASNQIPNTGELFF. In nucleotides, the CDR3 is TGTGCCAGCAACCAGATTCCGAACACCGGGGAGCTGTTTTTT.

This clonotype was seen once. The chain employs TRBV28 and TRBJ1-6, with D perhaps TRBD1 (6 bases). Germline CDR1 and CDR2: MDHEN and SYDVKM. The CDR3 is made up of 13 amino acids. Trimming shortened V by 8 bases and J by 14 bases, and 19 bases separated the two germline ends. In DNA, the CDR3 is TGTGCCAGCGGGAGGGACAAGGACTCATCCCTCCACTTT. It is translated as CASGRDKDSSLHF.